The source of this T cell receptor (beta chain) is a study of cytomegalovirus exposure and HLA in healthy donors. The study's findings and limits: Researchers counted 164 TCR beta chains as cytomegalovirus-associated. Available immune exposure information was restricted to CMV serostatus only.

As to this clone: What it binds is not known.

Despite likely unrecorded immune exposures, the donors were nominally healthy at the time of sampling. In the PCR, 60 Vbeta and 13 Jbeta primers were used. Sequenced by immunoSEQ multiplex PCR; TCRdb stores in-frame clones only, minus some. The table includes about 160,000 clones, roughly 82% detected once. V lost 3 bases and J lost 0, with 8 bases in between. This CDR3 spans 14 amino acids. Germline CDR1 and CDR2: MNHEY and SMNVEV (reference sequence). V is TRBV27 and J is TRBJ1-1, with D possibly matching TRBD1 (6 bases). The sample consisted of PBMCs. The TCR was taken from a man aged 50 to 59 in good health and CMV-seropositive. CDR3 in amino acids: CASSFSGVNTEAFF. DNA of the CDR3: TGTGCCAGCAGTTTTTCAGGGGTGAACACTGAAGCTTTCTTT.